This entry features one T cell receptor (beta chain) sequence. The antigen is unknown. This specimen belongs to a study of CD8 T cells in Susac syndrome. Blood CD8+ and CD4+ T cells underwent high-throughput TCR beta sequencing. The CD8+ and CD4+ T cells were negatively isolated, with the TEMRA cells enriched by FACS. Study-wide results and limits: Acknowledgment was made by the study that its TCR sequencing and HLA analysis involved a relatively small number of individuals.

RNA totalling roughly 0.45 to 1 ug underwent reverse transcription with random hexamers. Coverage of TCR beta CDR3 amplification by immunoSEQ multiplex PCR extended to 54 Vbeta and 13 Jbeta. TCRdb fed the immunoSEQ multiplex PCR reads into MiXCR, producing one record per CDR3 protein. The data show about 140,000 distinct CDR3 sequences, with 90% to 95% seen just once and over 0.1% held by the top ten. Germline V gene data show CDR1 as PRHDT and CDR2 as FYEKMQ (reference sequence). Trimming pared 5 bases from V and 0 bases from J, leaving 12 bases between. The CDR3 consists of 15 residues. The V gene is TRBV13, the J gene TRBJ2-3, with D possibly called TRBD1 or TRBD2 (5 bases each). The sequence derives from a human donor with multiple sclerosis. The sequencing input was CD4+ T cells from PBMCs. DNA of the CDR3: TGTGCCAGCAGCCTCCGGGACGGCAGCACAGATACGCAGTATTTT. This encodes CASSLRDGSTDTQYF.